The sequence of this TCR beta chain was determined in a study of T cell clonotyping in hematopoietic cell transplantation. CDR1 is SEHNR and CDR2 is FQNEAQ in the germline V gene (reference sequence). The CDR3 runs 14 residues. Trimming removed 1 base from V and 8 bases from J; junction bases left unmatched: 7. TCRdb's copy holds only in-frame clones and misses some; the assay was immunoSEQ multiplex PCR. Among some 26,000 clones listed, more than 65% were seen once. Documented time point: recipient sample about 28 days before transplant, after cytoreduction. The sequencing used peripheral blood mononuclear cells, collected before stem cell transplant. This sequence joins TRBV7-9 and TRBJ1-1; TRBD1 matches at 7 bases. This sequence was found in a man in his forties with acute myeloid leukemia. Some clones in this sample may be carry-over from other donors' samples. CDR3 loop: CASSLEQGQKEAFF. CDR3 bases: TGTGCCAGCAGCTTAGAACAGGGGCAGAAGGAAGCTTTCTTT. The full variable domain, with the rest looked up from reference TRBV7-9 and TRBJ1-1, is DTGVSQNPRHKITKRGQNVTFRCDPISEHNRLYWYRQTLGQGPEFLTYFQNEAQLEKSRLLSDRFSAERPKGSFSTLEIQRTEQGDSAMYLCASSLEQGQKEAFFGQGTRLTVV.